This TCR beta chain was sequenced in a study of human thymus T cells. Study-wide findings and caveats: Seemingly biased V and J gene usage marked thymic and blood repertoires.

Method: immunoSEQ multiplex PCR; TCRdb's copy keeps in-frame clones and lacks some. The sample records tens of thousands of clones, over 85% being singletons. The CDR3 runs 14 residues. V shed 7 bases, J shed 0 bases, and the junction held 5 bases outside the gene matches. Germline CDR1 and CDR2: SGHVS and FQNEAQ. A remark on this clone: Its cognate antigen is unknown.

Immunologically healthy infants in Finland undergoing congenital heart defect surgery were the donors. Genomic DNA was extracted from every available blood leukocyte. V gene TRBV7-8 combines with J gene TRBJ1-1, with 7 nucleotides matching TRBD1. This TCR derives from a boy in the first two years of life with a congenital heart defect but otherwise immunologically healthy. What was sequenced was blood. The CDR3 here is CASTNRGMNTEAFF. Written as DNA, the CDR3 is TGTGCCAGCACCAACAGGGGCATGAACACTGAAGCTTTCTTT.